The source of this TCR beta chain is a study of blood T cell repertoires in COVID-19. Across the whole study: Sources were T cells, B-cell-depleted T cells, or PBMCs; the material itself was cDNA or gDNA.

This clone is a singleton in its sample. Germline V CDR1 and CDR2: SNHLY, FYNNEI. The CDR3 covers 14 residues. V was pared by 6 bases and J by 7 bases, with 7 bases of the junction left unmatched. Sequencing used immunoSEQ multiplex PCR; TCRdb keeps in-frame clones, though not all of them. In the table there are 500,000 or so clones, about nine tenths of which are singletons. The sequencing input was PBMCs or T cells enriched from blood (not recorded which). The chain uses TRBV2 and TRBJ1-4, with 8 positions matching TRBD1. The TCR comes from a woman between 18 and 30 years old who had recovered from COVID-19. CDR3 region: CASSQGQGTEKLFF. The DNA for the CDR3 is TGTGCCAGCAGCCAAGGACAGGGTACTGAAAAACTGTTTTTT.